The rows below give T cell receptor beta chains drawn from one sample of a study of OX40 agonist ivuxolimab in advanced cancers. Profiling relied on immunoSEQ multiplex PCR, and the TCRdb table lists in-frame clones only, not all of them. The sample includes 45,000 to 60,000 clones, more than 85% of them seen just once. Sequences were derived from CD4+ or CD8+ T cells sorted from blood, sampled in a trial of the OX40 agonist ivuxolimab. The receptors originated from an adult with an advanced solid tumor such as melanoma, head and neck, liver or kidney cancer. Both conserved end residues are part of each CDR3. The D gene is left open where the match is weak. Some rows have no size entry. The others give once, few or many, or a class for an expanded clone.

>TRBV11-3|TRBJ1-1|.|.
CASSLEYRTEAFF
TGTGCCAGCAGCTTAGAGTATCGAACCGAAGCTTTCTTT
>TRBV5-6|TRBJ1-2|.|.
CASSLPQGLSYTF
TGTGCCAGCAGCCTCCCACAAGGGTTGTCATACACCTTC
>TRBV10-2|TRBJ2-7|TRBD1|.
CASRQGGSSYEQYF
TGCGCCAGCAGACAGGGGGGAAGCTCCTACGAGCAGTACTTC
>TRBV28|TRBJ1-6|TRBD1|.
CASRSRDRAPLHF
TGTGCCAGCAGATCCCGGGACAGGGCGCCCCTCCACTTT
>TRBV6-5|TRBJ2-1|.|.
CASSYSGYNEQFF
TGTGCCAGCAGTTACTCAGGGTACAATGAGCAGTTCTTC
>TRBV5-1|TRBJ1-1|TRBD1|.
CASSGRQGNTEAFF
TGCGCCAGCAGCGGAAGACAGGGGAACACTGAAGCTTTCTTT
>TRBV7-9|TRBJ1-1|.|.
CASSLVNKPAAFF
TGTGCCAGCAGCTTAGTTAACAAACCGGCCGCTTTCTTT
>TRBV23-1|TRBJ1-3|TRBD1|.
CASSQSGQGYSGNTIYF
TGCGCCAGCAGTCAATCCGGACAGGGGTACTCTGGAAACACCATATATTTT
>TRBV13|TRBJ1-1|.|.
CASSLLDTEAFF
TGTGCCAGCAGCTTATTGGACACTGAAGCTTTCTTT
>TRBV6-5|TRBJ2-3|.|.
CASSYDRGVDGDTQYF
TGTGCCAGCAGTTACGATCGCGGGGTTGATGGGGATACGCAGTATTTT
>TRBV28|TRBJ2-7|.|once
CASSPHLQYSYEQYF
TGTGCCAGCAGTCCTCACCTACAGTACTCCTACGAGCAGTACTTC
>TRBV12-5|TRBJ2-1|TRBD2|.
CASGLGGGNEQFF
TGTGCTAGTGGTTTGGGGGGAGGGAATGAGCAGTTCTTC
>TRBV5-5|TRBJ2-7|.|.
CASSLNPGTYEQYF
TGTGCCAGCAGCTTGAATCCAGGGACCTACGAGCAGTACTTC
>TRBV5-1|TRBJ2-1|TRBD2|.
CASVLTSGSNEQFF
TGCGCCAGTGTCCTGACTAGCGGGAGCAATGAGCAGTTCTTC
>TRBV5-1|TRBJ1-2|.|.
CASSLEAGYYGYTF
TGCGCCAGCAGCTTGGAAGCGGGCTACTATGGCTACACCTTC
>TRBV29-1|TRBJ1-1|.|.
CSVIKIDTEAFF
TGCAGCGTAATAAAGATAGACACTGAAGCTTTCTTT
>TRBV7-2|TRBJ2-3|.|.
CASSPLAVTRYF
TGTGCCAGCAGCCCCTTAGCGGTTACCCGGTATTTT
>TRBV25-1|TRBJ2-1|.|.
CASSAGHEQFF
TGTGCCAGCAGTGCAGGGCATGAGCAGTTCTTC
>TRBV15|TRBJ2-1|.|.
CATSRDSATRTRPGEQFF
TGTGCCACCAGCAGAGACTCAGCCACCAGAACCCGTCCAGGTGAGCAGTTCTTC
>TRBV4-1|TRBJ1-2|TRBD1|.
CASRQGLDSPGYTF
TGCGCCAGTAGACAGGGGCTTGATTCTCCGGGCTACACCTTC
>TRBV2|TRBJ2-5|.|few
CASRGPVEGETQYF
TGTGCCAGCAGGGGACCCGTCGAGGGGGAGACCCAGTACTTC
>TRBV18|TRBJ2-3|TRBD1|.
CASSPPGQGSDTQYF
TGTGCCAGCTCACCACCGGGACAGGGCTCAGATACGCAGTATTTT
>TRBV19|TRBJ1-4|.|.
CASSERQRGVRVFF
TGTGCCAGTAGTGAGAGACAAAGGGGTGTTCGGGTGTTTTTT
>TRBV28|TRBJ2-7|TRBD1|.
CASSPPQTGEYEQYF
TGTGCCAGCAGCCCTCCTCAGACAGGGGAGTACGAGCAGTACTTC
>TRBV28|TRBJ2-1|.|.
CASSRPGTYNEQFF
TGTGCCAGCAGTCGGCCCGGGACCTACAATGAGCAGTTCTTC
>TRBV5-6|TRBJ1-4|.|.
CASSSRGGRNNEKLFF
TGTGCCAGCAGCTCGAGAGGGGGGCGTAATAATGAAAAACTGTTTTTT
>TRBV29-1|TRBJ1-2|TRBD1|.
CSVSGTGGSYGYTF
TGCAGCGTATCCGGGACAGGGGGCTCCTATGGCTACACCTTC
>TRBV4-1|TRBJ2-7|TRBD1|.
CASSQRIRDRGRQRPGEQYF
TGCGCCAGCAGCCAGAGGATCCGGGACAGGGGGCGGCAAAGGCCGGGGGAGCAGTACTTC
>TRBV20-1|TRBJ1-1|.|.
CSASPRTEAFF
TGCAGTGCAAGCCCTAGGACTGAAGCTTTCTTT
>TRBV11-2|TRBJ1-2|TRBD1|.
CASSRFGTGVGYTF
TGTGCCAGCAGCCGATTCGGGACAGGGGTGGGCTACACCTTC
>TRBV7-3|TRBJ2-7|.|.
CASSPSVGYEQYF
TGTGCCAGCAGCCCCTCGGTGGGCTACGAGCAGTACTTC
>TRBV9|TRBJ2-3|TRBD2|.
CASSPRGYTDTQYF
TGTGCCAGCAGCCCGCGGGGGTACACAGATACGCAGTATTTT
>TRBV6-5|TRBJ2-5|.|.
CASSYMHKQGTQYF
TGTGCCAGCAGTTACATGCACAAACAGGGGACCCAGTACTTC
>TRBV7-3|TRBJ2-1|TRBD2|.
CASRSGGSYNEQFF
TGTGCCAGCAGGTCGGGAGGATCCTACAATGAGCAGTTCTTC
>TRBV6-9|TRBJ1-1|.|.
CASSYRDPNTEAFF
TGTGCCAGCAGTTACAGAGACCCCAACACTGAAGCTTTCTTT
>TRBV19|TRBJ1-5|.|.
CASSLTPQGSYGPQHF
TGTGCCAGTAGTCTCACCCCCCAGGGGTCGTATGGGCCCCAGCATTTT
>TRBV6-1|TRBJ1-5|.|.
CASNSRENQPQHF
TGTGCCAGCAACTCAAGGGAAAATCAGCCCCAGCATTTT
>TRBV23-1|TRBJ2-2|.|.
CASSQSRVSDTGELFF
TGCGCCAGCAGTCAATCCAGGGTCAGCGACACCGGGGAGCTGTTTTTT
>TRBV7-9|TRBJ1-2|.|.
CASSPQGYGYTF
TGTGCCAGCAGCCCCCAGGGATATGGCTACACCTTC
>TRBV9|TRBJ2-5|.|.
CASSVTALRETQYF
TGTGCCAGCAGCGTGACAGCCCTGAGGGAGACCCAGTACTTC
>TRBV5-4|TRBJ1-2|.|once
CASSSGRTRYGYTF
TGTGCCAGCAGCTCGGGACGGACACGGTATGGCTACACCTTC
>TRBV6-5|TRBJ2-7|TRBD2|.
CASRKTSGSFYEQYF
TGTGCCAGCAGGAAAACTAGCGGGAGTTTCTACGAGCAGTACTTC
>TRBV5-4|TRBJ2-5|.|few
CASSLGSGTAQETQYF
TGTGCCAGCAGCTTGGGGTCCGGGACGGCCCAAGAGACCCAGTACTTC
>TRBV11-2|TRBJ2-5|TRBD2|.
CASSPGLAGTSETQYF
TGTGCCAGCAGCCCAGGACTAGCGGGAACATCAGAGACCCAGTACTTC
>TRBV18|TRBJ1-5|.|.
CASSLAWGNQPQHF
TGTGCCAGCTCACTGGCGTGGGGGAATCAGCCCCAGCATTTT
>TRBV5-4|TRBJ2-5|.|.
CASSLGETQETQYF
TGTGCCAGCAGCTTGGGGGAAACCCAAGAGACCCAGTACTTC
>TRBV2|TRBJ2-2|.|.
CASRGQNTGELFF
TGTGCCAGCAGGGGACAGAACACCGGGGAGCTGTTTTTT
>TRBV7-9|TRBJ1-1|.|once
CASSYEANTEAFF
TGTGCCAGCAGCTATGAGGCTAACACTGAAGCTTTCTTT
>TRBV7-9|TRBJ2-1|.|.
CASSPPGTYYNEQFF
TGTGCCAGCAGCCCCCCCGGGACATACTACAATGAGCAGTTCTTC
>TRBV21-1|TRBJ1-1|.|.
CASSPDRVNEAFF
TGTGCCAGCAGTCCTGACAGGGTCAATGAAGCTTTCTTT
>TRBV2|TRBJ1-1|.|.
CASSAGLSELGEAFF
TGTGCCAGCAGCGCGGGACTCTCCGAGCTAGGTGAAGCTTTCTTT
>TRBV6-6|TRBJ1-1|.|.
CASSLNRVGTEAFF
TGTGCCAGCAGTTTAAACAGGGTTGGGACTGAAGCTTTCTTT
>TRBV11-2|TRBJ2-1|.|.
CASSSYNGQFF
TGTGCCAGCAGCTCCTACAATGGGCAGTTCTTC
>TRBV7-9|TRBJ2-7|.|few
CASSYGLAYEQYF
TGTGCCAGCAGCTATGGTCTGGCCTACGAGCAGTACTTC
>TRBV11-3|TRBJ2-1|.|.
CASSPLGSNEQFF
TGTGCCAGCAGCCCCCTTGGGAGTAATGAGCAGTTCTTC